The clone carrying this TCR beta chain was seen once. V was pared by 0 bases and J by 4 bases, with 9 bases between. The CDR3 consists of 15 residues. From germline, CDR1 is LNHNV and CDR2 YYDKDF (reference sequence). Sequencing used immunoSEQ multiplex PCR; TCRdb keeps in-frame clones, though not all of them. Of under 850,000 clones in the sample, 72% are singletons; the top ten hold over 1.5%. The sample originates from a study of shared clonotypes between healthy human individuals. The chain uses TRBV15 and TRBJ2-2, with D unclear. The specimen was memory CD4+ T cells sorted from blood. Subset reported: CD45RA-negative fraction. The origin of this receptor is a woman aged 25 to 39 in good health. The CDR3 sequence is CATSREIAPTGELFF. The CDR3 coding sequence is TGTGCCACCAGCAGAGAAATAGCCCCCACCGGGGAGCTGTTTTTT.